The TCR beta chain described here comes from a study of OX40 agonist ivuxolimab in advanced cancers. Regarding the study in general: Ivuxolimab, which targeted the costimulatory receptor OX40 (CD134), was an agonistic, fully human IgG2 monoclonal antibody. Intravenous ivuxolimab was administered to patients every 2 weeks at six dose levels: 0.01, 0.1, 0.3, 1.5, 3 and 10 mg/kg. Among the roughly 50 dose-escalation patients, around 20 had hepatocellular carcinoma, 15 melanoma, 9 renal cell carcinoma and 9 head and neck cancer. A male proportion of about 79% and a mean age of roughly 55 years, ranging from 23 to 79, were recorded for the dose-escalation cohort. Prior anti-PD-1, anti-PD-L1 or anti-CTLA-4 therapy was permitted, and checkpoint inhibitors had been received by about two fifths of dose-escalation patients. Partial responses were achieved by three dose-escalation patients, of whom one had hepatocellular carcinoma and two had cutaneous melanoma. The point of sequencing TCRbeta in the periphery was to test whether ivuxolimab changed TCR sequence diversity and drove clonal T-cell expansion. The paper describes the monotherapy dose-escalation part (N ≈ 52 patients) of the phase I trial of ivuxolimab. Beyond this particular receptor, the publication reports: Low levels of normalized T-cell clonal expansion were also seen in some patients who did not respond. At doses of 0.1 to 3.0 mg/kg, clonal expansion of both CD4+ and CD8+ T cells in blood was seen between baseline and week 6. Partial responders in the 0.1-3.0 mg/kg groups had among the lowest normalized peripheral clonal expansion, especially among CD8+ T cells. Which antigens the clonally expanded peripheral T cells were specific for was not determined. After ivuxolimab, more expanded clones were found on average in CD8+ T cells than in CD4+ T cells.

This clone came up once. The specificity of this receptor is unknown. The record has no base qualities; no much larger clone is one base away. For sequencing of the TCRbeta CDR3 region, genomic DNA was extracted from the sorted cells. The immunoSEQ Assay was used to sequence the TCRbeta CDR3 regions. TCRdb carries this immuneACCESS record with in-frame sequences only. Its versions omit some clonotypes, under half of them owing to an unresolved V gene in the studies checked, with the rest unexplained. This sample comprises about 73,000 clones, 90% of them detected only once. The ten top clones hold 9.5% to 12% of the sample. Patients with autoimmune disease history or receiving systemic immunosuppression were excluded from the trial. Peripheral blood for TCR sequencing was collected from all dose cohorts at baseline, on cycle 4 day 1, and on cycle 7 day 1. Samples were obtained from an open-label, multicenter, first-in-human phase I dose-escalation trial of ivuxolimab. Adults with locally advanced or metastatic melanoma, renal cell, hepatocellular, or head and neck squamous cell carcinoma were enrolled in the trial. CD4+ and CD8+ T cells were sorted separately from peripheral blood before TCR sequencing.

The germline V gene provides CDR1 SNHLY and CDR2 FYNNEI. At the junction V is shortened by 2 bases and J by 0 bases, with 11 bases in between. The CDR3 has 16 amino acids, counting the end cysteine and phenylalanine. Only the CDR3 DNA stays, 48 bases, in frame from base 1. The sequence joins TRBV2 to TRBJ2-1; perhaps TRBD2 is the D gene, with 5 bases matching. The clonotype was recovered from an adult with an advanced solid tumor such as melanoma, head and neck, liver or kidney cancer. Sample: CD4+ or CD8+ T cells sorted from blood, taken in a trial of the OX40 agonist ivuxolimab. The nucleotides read TGTGCCAGCAGTGAATCGTCGGGGAGCTCCTACAATGAGCAGTTCTTC. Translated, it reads CASSESSGSSYNEQFF.